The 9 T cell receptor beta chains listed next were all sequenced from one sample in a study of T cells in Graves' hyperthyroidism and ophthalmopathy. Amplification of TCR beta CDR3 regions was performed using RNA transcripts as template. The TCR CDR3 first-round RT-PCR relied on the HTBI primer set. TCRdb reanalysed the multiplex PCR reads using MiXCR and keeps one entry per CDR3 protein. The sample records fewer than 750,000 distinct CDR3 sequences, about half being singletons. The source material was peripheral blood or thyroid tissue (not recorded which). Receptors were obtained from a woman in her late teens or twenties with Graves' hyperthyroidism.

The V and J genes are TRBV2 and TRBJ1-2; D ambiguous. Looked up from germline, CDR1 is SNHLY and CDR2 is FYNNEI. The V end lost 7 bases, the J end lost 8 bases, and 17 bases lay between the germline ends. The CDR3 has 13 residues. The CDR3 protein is CASTWTSGGGYTF. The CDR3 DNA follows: TGTGCCAGCACCTGGACTAGCGGAGGAGGCTACACCTTC.

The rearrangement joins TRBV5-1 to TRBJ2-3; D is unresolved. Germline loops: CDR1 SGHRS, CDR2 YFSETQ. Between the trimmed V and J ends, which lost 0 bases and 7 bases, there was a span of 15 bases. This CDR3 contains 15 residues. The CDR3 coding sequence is TGCGCCAGCAGCTTGGCCAACCCCGGTACAAATACGCAGTATTTT. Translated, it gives CASSLANPGTNTQYF.

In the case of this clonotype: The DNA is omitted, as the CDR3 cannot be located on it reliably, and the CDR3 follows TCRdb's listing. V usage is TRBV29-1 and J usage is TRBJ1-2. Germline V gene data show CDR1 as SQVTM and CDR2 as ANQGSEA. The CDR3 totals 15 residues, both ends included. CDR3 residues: CSFYICSADRDGYTF.

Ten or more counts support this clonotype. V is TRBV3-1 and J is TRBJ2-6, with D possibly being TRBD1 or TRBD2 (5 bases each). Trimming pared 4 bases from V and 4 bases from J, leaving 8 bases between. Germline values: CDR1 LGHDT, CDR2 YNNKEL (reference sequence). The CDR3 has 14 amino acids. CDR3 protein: CASSPRDGANVLTF. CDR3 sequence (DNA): TGTGCCAGCAGCCCTAGGGACGGGGCCAACGTCCTGACTTTC.

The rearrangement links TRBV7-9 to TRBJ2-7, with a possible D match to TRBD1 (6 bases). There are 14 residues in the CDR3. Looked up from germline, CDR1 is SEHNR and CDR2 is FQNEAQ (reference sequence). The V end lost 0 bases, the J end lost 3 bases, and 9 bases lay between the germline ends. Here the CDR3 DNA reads TGTGCCAGCAGCTTAGCTTCAGGGGACTACGAGCAGTACTTC. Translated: CASSLASGDYEQYF.

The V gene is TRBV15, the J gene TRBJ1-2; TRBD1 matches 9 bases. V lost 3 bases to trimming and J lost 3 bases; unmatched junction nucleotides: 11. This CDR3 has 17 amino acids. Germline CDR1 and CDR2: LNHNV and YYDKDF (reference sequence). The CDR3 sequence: CATSSQKGQGRDYGYTF. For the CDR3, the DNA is TGTGCCACCAGCAGCCAAAAGGGACAGGGACGCGACTATGGCTACACCTTC.

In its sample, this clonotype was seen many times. DNA of the CDR3: TGTGCCAGCAGTTTATCAGGGACAGAGGACTATGGCTACACCTTC. Protein product: CASSLSGTEDYGYTF. V gene TRBV28 combines with J gene TRBJ1-2; TRBD1 agrees at 7 bases. The V and J ends lost 1 base and 3 bases, in that order; junction bases with no gene match: 5. Germline CDR1 MDHEN, CDR2 SYDVKM. The CDR3 runs 15 residues.

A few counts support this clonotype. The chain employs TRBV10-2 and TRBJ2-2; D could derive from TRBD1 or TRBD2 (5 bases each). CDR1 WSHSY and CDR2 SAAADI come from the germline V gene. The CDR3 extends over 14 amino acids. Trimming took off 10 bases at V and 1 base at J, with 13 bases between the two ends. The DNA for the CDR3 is TGCGCCAACCGGGACGGGGTGAACACCGGGGAGCTGTTTTTT. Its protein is CANRDGVNTGELFF.

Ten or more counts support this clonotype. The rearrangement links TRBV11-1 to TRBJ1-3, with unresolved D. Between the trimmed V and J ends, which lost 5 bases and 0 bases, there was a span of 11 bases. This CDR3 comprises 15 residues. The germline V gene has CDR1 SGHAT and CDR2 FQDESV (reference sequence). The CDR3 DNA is TGTGCCAGCAGCCCGTTCGCGTACTCTGGAAACACCATATATTTT. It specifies CASSPFAYSGNTIYF.